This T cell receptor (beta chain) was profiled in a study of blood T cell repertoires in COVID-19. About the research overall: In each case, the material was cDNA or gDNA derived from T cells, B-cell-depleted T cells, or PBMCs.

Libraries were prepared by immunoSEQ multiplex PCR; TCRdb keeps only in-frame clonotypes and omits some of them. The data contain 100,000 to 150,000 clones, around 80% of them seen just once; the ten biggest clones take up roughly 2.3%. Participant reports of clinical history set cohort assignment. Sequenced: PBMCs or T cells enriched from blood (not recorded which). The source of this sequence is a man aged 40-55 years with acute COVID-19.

CDR3: CASSRGGGAGTDTQYF. DNA of the CDR3: TGCGCCTCCTCGAGGGGCGGGGGGGCCGGCACAGATACGCAGTATTTT. The rearrangement links TRBV10-1 to TRBJ2-3; the match to TRBD2 covers 9 bases. Germline-derived CDR1 and CDR2 are WNHNN and SYGVQD (reference sequence). The CDR3 contains 16 residues. J lost 1 base, V lost 11 bases, and 13 bases had no gene match.